Following are 3 T cell receptor beta chains from one sample sequenced in a study of T cells after yellow fever vaccination (dated by TCRdb to the late 2010s). The method was 5' RACE. These reads were obtained on an Illumina HiSeq 2500. TCRdb ran its own pipeline on the public reads, namely fastp trimming at Q25 and MiXCR clone calling, and kept in-frame beta chains. One record per CDR3 amino acid sequence lists the most common genes and DNA. The sample table records 600,000 to 750,000 distinct CDR3 sequences; 9% to 15% of these occur just once. 15% of the sample rests with the top ten. The sample's treatment or condition label, in plain terms: live attenuated yellow fever vaccine strain. The sample was PBMCs, taken on the day of the yellow fever booster vaccination. Every receptor here comes from a man aged 25-45 years who received the YFV17D yellow fever vaccine.

The chain is built from TRBV6-5 and TRBJ2-3; D call uncertain. V was pared by 8 bases and J by 5 bases, with 11 bases between. This CDR3 has 12 amino acids. The germline V gene has CDR1 MNHEY and CDR2 SVGAGI. CDR3 nucleotide sequence: TGTGCCAGCCCCCGAAACGGAGATACGCAGTATTTT. Translating it yields CASPRNGDTQYF.

The chain carries TRBV20-1 and TRBJ2-7; tentatively, D is TRBD1 (5 bases). The CDR3 runs to 15 residues. CDR1 and CDR2 from the germline V gene are DFQATT and SNEGSKA (reference sequence). With 4 bases removed from V and 3 bases from J, the gap between germline ends came to 19 bases. The CDR3 here is CSAMEGAPLYYEQYF. The DNA of the CDR3 is TGCAGTGCTATGGAAGGGGCGCCCCTCTACTACGAGCAGTACTTC.

This clonotype was detected only a few times. The chain joins TRBV20-1 to TRBJ2-7, with 8 bases matching TRBD1. The CDR3 contains 15 residues. J was trimmed by 3 bases and V by 6 bases; bases with no gene match: 13. CDR1 and CDR2 from the germline V gene are DFQATT and SNEGSKA (reference sequence). CDR3: CSAQGVLRFGYEQYF. The CDR3 nucleotides read TGCAGTGCACAGGGGGTTCTAAGGTTTGGCTACGAGCAGTACTTC.